This T cell receptor (beta chain) was recorded in a study of blood T cells in healthy people across ages (dated by TCRdb to between 2015 and 2017). Notes on the research overall: In model experiments, roughly one uniquely barcoded TCR beta cDNA molecule per two T cells was captured by template switching. Four age groups were formed from the donors: young (average roughly 16 years), middle-aged (around 39), aged (around 68) and long-lived (around 82). Using the same blood draw, the study looked at two additional independent replicas of 1 million unique cDNA reads for two donors, one aged 18 to 29 and the other aged 80 or older. To avoid experimental bias, donors of different ages were randomly spread across the sequencing lanes. The study measured age-related changes in TCR beta repertoire diversity using deep sequencing normalized with unique cDNA molecular identifiers. Summary of the overall study and its limitations: Estimates of total diversity based on one million sequenced T cells were considered lower bounds and underestimates. Because profiling used bulk unsorted PBMCs, naive and antigen-experienced compartments could not be compared conclusively. There was a strong correlation between observed TCR beta diversity and the percentage of naive T cells measured by flow cytometry. As age increased, observed TCR beta diversity per million T cells dropped in a roughly linear way, and a significant reduction was already evident by age 40. Because the CMV infection status of the donors was unknown, age-related changes in expanded clonotypes may potentially have been confounded. Compared with the aged group, more naive CD4+ T cells, fewer expanded clones and increased TCR diversity were shown by the long-lived group, suggesting age selection.

Per the germline V gene, SGHVS is the CDR1 and FQNEAQ is the CDR2. The CDR3 runs 11 amino acids, cysteine and phenylalanine included. Of the read, only the CDR3 DNA is kept; its 33 bases are in frame from base 1. The germline ends are 8 bases apart after V is trimmed by 5 bases and J by 9 bases. Library construction relied on 5' RACE. The sequencing machine was an Illumina HiSeq 2500. A second PCR of about 7 to 12 cycles was run with a J-beta primer mix and a sample-barcoded 5' primer. A unique molecular identifier was introduced onto each TCR beta cDNA molecule by a template-switch 5' adaptor carrying 12 random nucleotides. At least 2.5 million CDR3-containing paired-end reads were obtained from each sample. First-strand cDNA was synthesized from all RNA with the Mint cDNA synthesis kit, primed by a TRBC-specific oligonucleotide. Following uracil-DNA glycosylase treatment, all cDNA underwent a first 18-cycle PCR with the universal primers M1SS and BC2_uni_R. The study's own analysis went as follows. Normalization of each sample was performed by random selection of 1 million high-quality reads, each carrying a distinct molecular identifier. Instead of being binned into consensus sequences, reads that shared molecular identifiers were thrown out. MiTCR, set to a Q25 quality threshold and the strictest error-elimination algorithm, was used for CDR3 identification, clonotype clustering and error correction. A nonparametric unseen species model with Euler transformation was used to estimate a lower bound on total TCR beta diversity. TCRdb reprocessed the public reads (quality trimming at Q25 with fastp, clone calling with MiXCR) and kept in-frame beta chains. Each record represents a unique CDR3 protein, reported with the most common genes and DNA among its rows. The V and J calls, along with clone size, are taken from TCRdb and not from the paper's own processing. The sample table contains about 970,000 distinct CDR3 sequences; only one count was recorded for just over 50% of them. The leading ten clones occupy about 20% of the sample.

About this clonotype: Its antigen is still unknown. The input lacks base qualities; no much larger clone sits a single base away.

Donors were under 40 systemically healthy Caucasian individuals from Russia aged roughly 6 to 90 years. Approximately 10 milliliters of peripheral blood were collected from each donor into EDTA-treated Vacutainer tubes. Ficoll-Paque density-gradient centrifugation was used to isolate PBMCs, with at least 6.5 million per sample. Total RNA was extracted from PBMCs with Trizol reagent, with at least 6 micrograms obtained per sample. For every donor, flow cytometry on a PBMC aliquot measured the percentage of naive CD45RAhigh/CD27high T cells. This receptor was obtained from a woman in her fifties or sixties in good health. Sequenced sample: blood. The chain is made from TRBV7-8 and TRBJ2-1, with the identity of the D gene unclear. Here is the DNA: TGTGCCAGCAGCCCCATCGTTGAGCAGTTCTTC. This sequence encodes CASSPIVEQFF. Full variable domain (CDR3 extended with the reference TRBV7-8 and TRBJ2-1 proteins): GAGVSQSPRYKVAKRGQDVALRCDPISGHVSLFWYQQALGQGPEFLTYFQNEAQLDKSGLPSDRFFAERPEGSVSTLKIQRTQQEDSAVYLCASSPIVEQFFGPGTRLTVL.